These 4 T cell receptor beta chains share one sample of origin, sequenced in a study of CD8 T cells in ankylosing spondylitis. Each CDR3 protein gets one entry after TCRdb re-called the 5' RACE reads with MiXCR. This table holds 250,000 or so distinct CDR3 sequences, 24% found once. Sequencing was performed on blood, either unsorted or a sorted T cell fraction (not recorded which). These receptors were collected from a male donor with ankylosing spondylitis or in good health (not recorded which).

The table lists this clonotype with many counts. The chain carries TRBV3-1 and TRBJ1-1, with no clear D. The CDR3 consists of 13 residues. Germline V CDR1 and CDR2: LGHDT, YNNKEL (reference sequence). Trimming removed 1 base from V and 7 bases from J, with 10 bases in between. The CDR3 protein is CASSQGLAREAFF. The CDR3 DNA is TGTGCCAGCAGCCAAGGCTTGGCACGTGAAGCTTTCTTT.

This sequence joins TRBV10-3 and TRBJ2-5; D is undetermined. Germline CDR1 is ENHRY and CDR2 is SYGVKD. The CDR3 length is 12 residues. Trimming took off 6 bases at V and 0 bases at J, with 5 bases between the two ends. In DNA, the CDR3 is TGTGCCATCAGCCAAGACCAAGAGACCCAGTACTTC. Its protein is CAISQDQETQYF.

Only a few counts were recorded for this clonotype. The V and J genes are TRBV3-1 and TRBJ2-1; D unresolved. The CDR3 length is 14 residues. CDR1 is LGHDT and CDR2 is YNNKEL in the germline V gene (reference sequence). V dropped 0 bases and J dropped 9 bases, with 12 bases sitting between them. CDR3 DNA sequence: TGTGCCAGCAGCCAAGAGTTAAAGGCAAGTGAGCAGTTCTTC. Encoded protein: CASSQELKASEQFF.

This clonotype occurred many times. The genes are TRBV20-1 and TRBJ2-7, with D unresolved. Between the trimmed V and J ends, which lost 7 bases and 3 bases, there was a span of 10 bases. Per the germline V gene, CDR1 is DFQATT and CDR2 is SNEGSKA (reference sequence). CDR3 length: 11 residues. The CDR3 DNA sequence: TGCAGTGGGATTCTAGGCTACGAGCAGTACTTC. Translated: CSGILGYEQYF.